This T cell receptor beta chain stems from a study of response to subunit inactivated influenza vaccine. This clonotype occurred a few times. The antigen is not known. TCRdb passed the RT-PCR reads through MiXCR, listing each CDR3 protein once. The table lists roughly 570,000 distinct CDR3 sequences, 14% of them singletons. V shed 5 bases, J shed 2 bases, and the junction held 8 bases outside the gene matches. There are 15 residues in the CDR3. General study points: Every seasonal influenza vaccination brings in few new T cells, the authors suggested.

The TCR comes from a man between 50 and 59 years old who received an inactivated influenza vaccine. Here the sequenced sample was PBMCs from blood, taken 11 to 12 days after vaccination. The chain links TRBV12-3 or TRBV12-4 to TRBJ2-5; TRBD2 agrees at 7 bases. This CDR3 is CASSPPGGGQETQYF. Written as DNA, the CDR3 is TGTGCCAGCAGTCCCCCTGGGGGGGGGCAAGAGACCCAGTACTTC.